This T cell receptor beta chain was retrieved from a study of T cell responses to AZD1222 COVID-19 vaccine. Study-level results: Most donors were white British and more were female, and clonal diversity was possibly underestimated.

Note on this clone: Its antigen is still unknown. The junction departs from germline at one end; a sequencing error may be responsible.

Assay used: immunoSEQ multiplex PCR; TCRdb lists only in-frame clones, some missing. The sample holds around 100,000 clones, 91% seen once. The CDR3 runs 16 residues. CDR1 MGHRA and CDR2 YSYEKL come from the germline V gene. The TCR sequence derives from an adult in good health. Here the sequenced sample was peripheral blood, taken on day 0 of AZD1222 vaccination. V and J are TRBV4-1 and TRBJ2-7; TRBD1 agrees at 12 bases. CDR3 residues: CASSQVGTGGSYEQYF. CDR3 coding DNA: TGCGCCAGCAGTCAAGTCGGGACAGGGGGCTCATACGAGCAGTACTTC.